Below, 18 T cell receptor beta chains from the same sample are listed, as sequenced in a study of CD8 T cells in Susac syndrome. RNA in amounts of 0.5 to 1 ug was reverse transcribed with random hexamers. TCRdb itself ran the immunoSEQ multiplex PCR reads through MiXCR, one entry per CDR3 protein. The data hold approximately 150,000 distinct CDR3 sequences, with around 95% observed a single time. The sequenced sample was CD4+ T cells from PBMCs. These receptors were collected from a human donor with multiple sclerosis.

J is TRBJ1-4 and V is TRBV12-3 or TRBV12-4; no definite D call. V was trimmed by 10 bases and J by 6 bases, leaving 9 bases between them. The length of the CDR3 is 11 residues. CDR3 nucleotide sequence: TGTGCCATCCGACGGGATGAAAAACTGTTTTTT. Translation: CAIRRDEKLFF.

The chain recombines TRBV12-3 or TRBV12-4 with TRBJ1-2, with D perhaps matching TRBD1 (5 bases). Deletions cut 3 bases from V and 1 base from J, with 18 bases between. The CDR3 is 17 amino acids. The CDR3 nucleotides are TGTGCCAGCAGTTTGGTGGGGGTTCAAGTACGTAACTATGGCTACACCTTC. This encodes CASSLVGVQVRNYGYTF.

This clonotype was counted a single time. The V gene is TRBV30, the J gene TRBJ2-7, with TRBD1 as a possible D gene (5 bases). The germline gives CDR1 GTSNPN, CDR2 SVGIG (reference sequence). The V and J ends lost 7 bases and 2 bases respectively, with 18 bases between them. This CDR3 is built from 14 residues. CDR3 nucleotides: TGTGCCTCCCACCAACCGGACATTCCCTACGAGCAGTACTTC. This translates into CASHQPDIPYEQYF.

This clonotype was seen only once. The chain combines TRBV28 with TRBJ2-1; 8 bases map to TRBD1. The CDR3 runs 14 residues. The V gene's germline CDR1 is MDHEN and CDR2 SYDVKM. J lost 9 bases, V lost 7 bases, and 11 bases had no gene match. CDR3 sequence (DNA): TGTGCCAGCACGGACAGGGAAAACTCGGGTGAGCAGTTCTTC. Its protein is CASTDRENSGEQFF. The full variable domain, with the rest looked up from reference TRBV28 and TRBJ2-1, is DVKVTQSSRYLVKRTGEKVFLECVQDMDHENMFWYRQDPGLGLRLIYFSYDVKMKEKGDIPEGYSVSREKKERFSLILESASTNQTSMYLCASTDRENSGEQFFGPGTRLTVL.

V is TRBV5-1 and J is TRBJ2-1; 10 bases agree with TRBD2. Germline V lookup: CDR1 SGHRS, CDR2 YFSETQ. CDR3 length: 16 residues. V dropped 0 bases and J dropped 4; count of bases not matched to a gene: 4. The CDR3 DNA is TGCGCCAGCAGCTTGGTTCAGCGGGAGGGTTACAATGAGCAGTTCTTC. Protein product: CASSLVQREGYNEQFF.

The rearrangement joins TRBV3-1 to TRBJ2-5, with a possible D match to TRBD1 (5 bases). Germline V gives CDR1 LGHDT, CDR2 YNNKEL (reference sequence). The CDR3 extends over 15 amino acids. V was trimmed by 4 bases and J by 3 bases, leaving 15 bases between them. The CDR3 DNA sequence: TGTGCCAGCAGCCCCTGGACACCACCGAAAGAGACCCAGTACTTC. It encodes CASSPWTPPKETQYF.

The chain combines TRBV30 with TRBJ1-2; a weak D match, TRBD1 (6 bases). Deletions cut 2 bases from V and 8 bases from J, with 27 bases between. This CDR3 contains 17 residues. The germline V gene encodes CDR1 GTSNPN and CDR2 SVGIG (reference sequence). CDR3 DNA sequence: TGTGCCTGGAGTCATTATGCACGCACAGGGAGAGGTAGCGGCTACACCTTC. Its translation is CAWSHYARTGRGSGYTF.

The CDR3 loop is CTGTDSYEQYF. DNA for the CDR3: TGCACCGGGACAGACTCCTACGAGCAGTACTTC. V and J are TRBV20-1 and TRBJ2-7; 7 bases are a match to TRBD1. Germline V gives CDR1 DFQATT, CDR2 SNEGSKA (reference sequence). The CDR3 contains 11 residues.

The chain is built from TRBV20-1 and TRBJ2-7, with TRBD1 matching 9 bases. The germline gives CDR1 DFQATT, CDR2 SNEGSKA (reference sequence). The CDR3 loop spans 14 amino acids. V was clipped by 5 bases and J by 6 bases; unmatched bases: 11. CDR3 DNA sequence: TGCAGTGCTGCTACCGGGACAGGGAACCTCGAGCAGTACTTC. Residues: CSAATGTGNLEQYF.

The CDR3 spells CASSGTSGNYNEQFF. The CDR3 DNA follows: TGTGCCAGCAGCGGGACTAGCGGAAACTACAATGAGCAGTTCTTC. V usage is TRBV7-2 and J usage is TRBJ2-1; 11 nucleotides agree with TRBD2. The CDR3 length is 15 residues. With V trimmed by 5 bases and J by 3 bases, 3 bases remained unmatched. From germline, CDR1 is SGHTA and CDR2 FQGNSA.

Here the CDR3 reads CASSPEYRGREQYF. For the CDR3, the DNA is TGTGCCAGCAGTCCTGAGTACAGGGGGAGGGAGCAGTACTTC. The chain combines TRBV28 with TRBJ2-7; 8 nucleotides match TRBD1. The CDR3 is 14 amino acids. V lost 5 bases and J lost 7; bases outside the gene matches: 10. Per the germline V gene, CDR1 is MDHEN and CDR2 is SYDVKM.

The chain carries TRBV7-2 and TRBJ2-5; D might be TRBD1 or TRBD2, each matching 6 bases. The V end was cut by 6 bases, the J end by 5 bases, with 13 bases between. CDR3 size: 13 residues. CDR1 and CDR2 (germline): SGHTA, FQGNSA. Written as DNA, the CDR3 is TGTGCCAGCAGGAGGGGGGCCGGGGAGACCCAGTACTTC. Translation gives CASRRGAGETQYF.

This clonotype has just one count. This chain uses TRBV23-1 with TRBJ2-7; D unclear. TRBV23-1 is identified as an open reading frame with a role that is uncertain. The CDR3 has 15 residues. The V gene lost 0 bases and the J gene lost 0 bases, with 9 bases spanning the gap. The CDR3 region has the DNA TGCGCCAGCAGTCAATCGGCAGGAAGCTCCTACGAGCAGTACTTC. Translated: CASSQSAGSSYEQYF.

The rearrangement links TRBV2 to TRBJ2-7; D unresolved. Looked up from germline, CDR1 is SNHLY and CDR2 is FYNNEI. The CDR3 length is 11 residues. Between the trimmed V and J ends, which lost 3 bases and 3 bases, there was a span of 3 bases. The CDR3 spells CASSEFYEQYF. DNA for the CDR3: TGTGCCAGCAGTGAGTTCTACGAGCAGTACTTC.

The J gene is TRBJ1-1, the V gene TRBV29-1; 7 bases line up with TRBD1. CDR3 length equals 14 residues. Germline V CDR1 and CDR2: SQVTM, ANQGSEA. Trimming cost V 7 bases and J 4 bases; bases outside gene matches: 12. This CDR3 reads CSAASTNRGTEAFF. CDR3 DNA sequence: TGCAGCGCCGCTTCGACCAACAGGGGCACTGAAGCTTTCTTT.

J is TRBJ1-1 and V is TRBV14; no clear D. Trimming removed 3 bases at V and 11 bases at J, with 13 bases between. Germline-derived CDR1 and CDR2 are SGHDN and FVKESK. CDR3 length equals 12 residues. The CDR3 DNA follows: TGTGCCAGCAGCCATGCTCCGGCGGGCGCTTTCTTT. The encoded protein is CASSHAPAGAFF.

This clonotype showed up just once. The chain links TRBV21-1 to TRBJ2-1; the DNA was not compared with TRBD2, the D call given in the table. TRBV21-1 is a known pseudogene. This CDR3 comprises 16 residues. The chain's CDR3 is CASNTGLASSYNEQFF. The DNA of the CDR3 is TGTGCCAGCAATACCGGGCTAGCGTCCTCCTACAATGAGCAGTTCTTC.

The V gene is TRBV6-2 or TRBV6-3, the J gene TRBJ1-1, with D possibly TRBD1 on 5 matching bases. This CDR3 contains 13 residues. V dropped 6 bases and J dropped 6 bases, with 14 bases sitting between them. The germline CDR1 and CDR2 sequences are MNHEY and SVGEGT. As DNA, the CDR3 is TGTGCCAGCAGCAGGACATCCCAAGCTGAAGCTTTCTTT. It is translated as CASSRTSQAEAFF.